Each of the 10 T cell receptor gamma chains below was sequenced from the same sample in a study of gamma-delta chains in newborns, infants, children. TCRdb reapplied CATT to the reads. The top ten hold 4.6% of the sample, which has thousands of gamma-chain clones, roughly 45% seen once. The sample comprised blood. The receptors derive from a child who was a newborn, infant or young child, either healthy, febrile or measles-vaccinated (not recorded which).

The J gene is TRGJP, the V gene TRGV9. Assignment of the J gene here rests on matching the DNA to germline, because TCRdb gives none. The junction had 3 bases not matched to a gene; V was cut back by 0 bases and J by 4 bases. The CDR3 extends over 17 amino acids. Looked up from germline, CDR1 is GITISATS and CDR2 is ISYDGTV (reference sequence). This CDR3 reads CALWEVPQELGKKIKVF. CDR3 bases: TGTGCCTTGTGGGAGGTGCCCCAAGAGTTGGGCAAAAAAATCAAGGTATTT.

A few counts support this clone. This rearrangement joins TRGV3 to TRGJP2. Since TCRdb gives no J gene, matching the DNA to germline was used here to assign it. Losses at the gene ends were 1 base for V and 6 bases for J; bases not matched to a gene: 17. The CDR3 contains 18 residues. Germline CDR1 VTNTFY, CDR2 YDVSTARD (reference sequence). The CDR3 spells CATWDSPTRVAGDWIKTF. The DNA for the CDR3 is TGTGCCACCTGGGACAGCCCGACCCGGGTGGCTGGTGATTGGATCAAGACGTTT.

Turning to this clone: The junction and the germline gene differ at one end; a read error may be behind it. V and J are TRGV5 and TRGJ1 or TRGJ2. TCRdb does not report a J gene; here it was assigned by matching the DNA to germline references. This CDR3 contains 12 residues. Per the germline V gene, CDR1 is VINAFY and CDR2 is YDVSNSKD. The CDR3 loop reads CATRDRPEGKLF. As DNA, the CDR3 is TGTGCCACCCGGGACAGGCCGGAGGGGAAACTCTTT.

A remark on this clone: Other DNA sequences in this sample translate to the same CDR3. This sequence joins TRGV3 and TRGJ1 or TRGJ2. The J gene, left out of TCRdb, was set here by checking the DNA against germline. V shed 1 base and J 4 bases; nucleotides not matched to a gene: 1. Germline lookup yields CDR1 VTNTFY and CDR2 YDVSTARD (reference sequence). The CDR3 sequence is 12 residues long. CDR3 sequence (DNA): TGTGCCACCTGGGACAGCTATTATAAGAAACTCTTT. Its translation: CATWDSYYKKLF.

As regards this clone: A read error may produce the germline difference seen at one junction end. The rearrangement joins TRGV4 to TRGJ1 or TRGJ2. The J gene, missing from TCRdb, was assigned here through DNA to germline matching. The CDR3 is made up of 11 amino acids. Germline V gene lookup returns CDR1 EGSTGY and CDR2 YDSYTSSV. The CDR3 is CASWDGSKKLF. The CDR3 DNA sequence: TGTGCCTCCTGGGATGGGTCTAAGAAACTCTTT.

The gene calls are TRGV4 and TRGJ1 or TRGJ2. The CDR3 covers 14 residues. The junction had 8 bases not matched to a gene; V was cut back by 2 bases and J by 4 bases. Germline V gene data show CDR1 as EGSTGY and CDR2 as YDSYTSSV. In DNA form, the CDR3 reads TGTGCCACCTGGGATGAGCCGCCATATTATAAGAAACTCTTT. It yields the protein CATWDEPPYYKKLF.

CDR3 coding DNA: TGTGCCACCTGGGAGAGGGATTATTATAAGAAACTCTTT. Its translation is CATWERDYYKKLF. The V call is TRGV4, the J call TRGJ1 or TRGJ2. TCRdb carries no J gene annotation; the J gene was assigned here by matching the DNA with germline. Germline V gives CDR1 EGSTGY, CDR2 YDSYTSSV. The CDR3 extends over 13 amino acids. The trim removed 4 bases at V and 2 bases at J, leaving 5 bases unmatched.

The CDR3: CATWVQRGYYKKLF. The CDR3 DNA is TGTGCCACCTGGGTCCAGAGGGGATATTATAAGAAACTCTTT. J is TRGJ1 or TRGJ2 and V is TRGV3. Germline matching of the DNA provided the J gene here, since TCRdb leaves it blank. With 5 bases clipped from V and 4 bases from J, the junction kept 11 bases outside the gene matches. In germline, CDR1 is VTNTFY, CDR2 YDVSTARD (reference sequence). This CDR3 has 14 residues.

The table lists this clone with a few counts. The rearrangement joins TRGV3 to TRGJ1 or TRGJ2. Matching the DNA to germline supplied the J gene, which TCRdb does not give. With V trimmed by 0 bases and J by 0 bases, 5 bases remained unmatched. Germline V lookup: CDR1 VTNTFY, CDR2 YDVSTARD (reference sequence). The CDR3 loop spans 15 amino acids. CDR3: CATWDRRSNYYKKLF. The CDR3 nucleotides are TGTGCCACCTGGGACAGGCGCTCGAATTATTATAAGAAACTCTTT.

In its sample, this clone was seen once. The germline gene is not matched at one end of the junction; a read error may be the cause. As DNA, the CDR3 is TGTGCCACCAGGGATGGGACGGGGGAGAAACTCTTT. Its translation: CATRDGTGEKLF. The rearrangement joins TRGV4 to TRGJ1 or TRGJ2. The J gene, left out of TCRdb, was set here by checking the DNA against germline. This CDR3 region has 12 residues. Germline V gene lookup returns CDR1 EGSTGY and CDR2 YDSYTSSV.